This TCR beta chain came from a study of blood T cell repertoires in COVID-19. Clones were read by immunoSEQ multiplex PCR, and TCRdb kept only the in-frame ones, dropping some. The sample holds about 49,000 clones, about 90% seen once. This CDR3 has 15 amino acids. CDR1 and CDR2 from the germline V gene are MGHDK and SYGVNS. A remark on this clone: Compared with germline, one end of the junction differs, possibly owing to a read error. The sample contains more than one DNA sequence encoding this CDR3.

The rearrangement links TRBV25-1 to TRBJ2-2, with 8 bases lining up with TRBD1. This TCR came from a woman older than 75 with COVID-19, enrolled during active disease. Sequencing input: peripheral blood. CDR3 sequence reads: CASSDDRGRTGELFF. The CDR3, as DNA: TGTGCCAGCAGTGATGACAGGGGTCGTACCGGAGAGCTGTTTTTT.